This record covers a single TCR beta chain. Antigen specificity is unknown. The data belong to a study of cytomegalovirus exposure and HLA in healthy donors. Study-wide results and caveats: Across donors, sequencing depth was assumed by presence/absence analyses to be roughly uniform. Association of a missense DCLRE1C variant with TCR beta V- and J-gene trimming was reported in a later analysis. A cluster of highly shared sequence variants was likely a sequencing artifact.

This CDR3 region has 14 residues. V was trimmed by 8 bases and J by 1 base, leaving 11 bases between them. From germline, CDR1 is MDHEN and CDR2 SYDVKM. The PCR employed 60 Vbeta primers together with 13 Jbeta primers. TCRdb keeps only in-frame clones here, not all; method: immunoSEQ multiplex PCR. The data hold about 270,000 clones, with approximately 70% observed a single time. The gene calls are TRBV28 and TRBJ2-2; D may be TRBD1 (6 bases). This TCR was sampled from a female donor in good health and CMV-seronegative. What was sequenced was PBMCs. The CDR3 DNA reads TGTGCCAGCGGCCAGGGGCTGAACACCGGGGAGCTGTTTTTT. Protein: CASGQGLNTGELFF. Together with reference TRBV28 and TRBJ2-2, the CDR3 gives the full variable domain: DVKVTQSSRYLVKRTGEKVFLECVQDMDHENMFWYRQDPGLGLRLIYFSYDVKMKEKGDIPEGYSVSREKKERFSLILESASTNQTSMYLCASGQGLNTGELFFGEGSRLTVL.